This TCR beta chain derives from a study of T cell responses to AZD1222 COVID-19 vaccine. A word on this clone: The antigen is undetermined.

Study-level findings and limits: Spike-specific TCR repertoires showed rising breadth and depth after two AZD1222 doses. Close to half of spike-specific TCRs reportedly recognize unmutated variant regions.

The method was immunoSEQ multiplex PCR; TCRdb's version includes in-frame clones alone and lacks a portion of them. The repertoire consists of some 94,000 clones, with nearly 90% occurring once and the leading ten covering roughly 2.9%. The CDR3 spans 14 residues. Germline trimming cut 4 bases from V and 6 bases from J; bases unmatched to any gene: 8. Germline CDR1 reads LGHNA; CDR2 reads YNFKEQ. The origin of this receptor is an adult in good health. The chain recombines TRBV4-2 with TRBJ2-7; 8 nucleotides line up with TRBD1. Material: peripheral blood, obtained on day 0 of AZD1222 vaccination. The CDR3 sequence is CASSPGTGPSEQYF. CDR3 bases: TGTGCCAGCAGCCCAGGGACAGGTCCTTCCGAGCAGTACTTC.